This T cell receptor (beta chain) is from a study of cytomegalovirus exposure and HLA in healthy donors. Use of 60 Vbeta and 13 Jbeta primers characterized the PCR. Using immunoSEQ multiplex PCR, the repertoire was profiled, and TCRdb retains in-frame clones only, with some absent. The sample includes more than 110,000 clones, approximately 70% of them seen just once. V was cut by 4 bases and J by 1 base, with 8 bases left in between. The CDR3 totals 14 residues. Germline CDR1 LNHDA, CDR2 SQIVND (reference sequence). The source of this sequence is a human donor in good health. Sequences were obtained from PBMCs. J is TRBJ1-3 and V is TRBV19, with D unclear. The CDR3 DNA reads as TGTGCCAGTAGTAAGAGGACTTCTGGAAACACCATATATTTT. Protein sequence: CASSKRTSGNTIYF.